This entry lists 9 T cell receptor beta chains sequenced from one sample in a study of T cells after yellow fever vaccination. MiXCR was run by TCRdb on the 5' RACE reads, yielding one entry per CDR3 protein. The data show 300,000 to 400,000 distinct CDR3 sequences, about 8.3% seen once. Sequencing used PBMCs, obtained 35 to 50 days after the first yellow fever vaccination. These receptors all come from a man aged 18 to 30 who received the YFV17D yellow fever vaccine.

V gene TRBV2 combines with J gene TRBJ2-5, with D possibly TRBD1 on 6 matching bases. CDR3 length equals 14 residues. V was trimmed by 6 bases and J by 5 bases, leaving 16 bases between them. CDR1 SNHLY and CDR2 FYNNEI come from the germline V gene. CDR3 protein: CASRGSGGWETQYF. CDR3 bases: TGTGCCAGCAGAGGAAGTGGGGGCTGGGAGACCCAGTACTTC.

The CDR3 reads CAISDWVAGNNEQFF. The CDR3 nucleotides read TGTGCCATCAGTGATTGGGTAGCGGGGAACAATGAGCAGTTCTTC. The chain has TRBV10-3 and TRBJ2-1; 8 bases agree with TRBD2. The CDR3 runs 15 residues. J gave up 5 bases and V 3 bases, and 6 bases lay outside the gene matches. Germline loops: CDR1 ENHRY, CDR2 SYGVKD.

This chain uses TRBV18 with TRBJ1-5; D is unresolved. This CDR3 region has 14 residues. Trimming took 3 bases from V and 7 from J, leaving 13 bases between them. CDR1 and CDR2 (germline): KGHSH, LQKENI. CDR3 nucleotides: TGTGCCAGCTCACCCGGAAGGGATGGACAGCCCCAGCATTTT. Translating gives CASSPGRDGQPQHF.

The genes are TRBV4-2 and TRBJ2-7, with a tentative D call TRBD1 (6 bases). The germline V gene has CDR1 LGHNA and CDR2 YNFKEQ. The V end lost 0 bases, the J end lost 7 bases, and 16 bases lay between the germline ends. This CDR3 spans 15 amino acids. The CDR3 DNA follows: TGTGCCAGCAGCCAAGAGACGACAGGACAGAGGGAGCAGTACTTC. This gives the protein CASSQETTGQREQYF.

This clonotype occurred a few times. The chain couples TRBV19 to TRBJ1-1, with D unclear. CDR1 and CDR2 (germline): LNHDA, SQIVND (reference sequence). Trimming stripped 7 bases from V and 1 base from J, with 10 bases between. The CDR3 sequence is 13 residues long. CDR3 residues: CASTDRSNTEAFF. In DNA, the CDR3 is TGTGCCAGTACAGATCGTTCGAACACTGAAGCTTTCTTT.

The chain couples TRBV10-3 to TRBJ2-1; perhaps D is TRBD1 or TRBD2 (6 bases each). Germline assignment: CDR1 ENHRY and CDR2 SYGVKD. The ends were cut back, 3 bases at V and 9 bases at J, with 9 bases in the middle. The CDR3 has 12 amino acids. For the CDR3, the DNA is TGTGCCATCAGTGACCGGGGGCGTGAGCAGTTCTTC. Amino acid sequence: CAISDRGREQFF.

The chain recombines TRBV10-3 with TRBJ1-1, with D possibly matching TRBD1 (5 bases). V lost 3 bases and J 5 bases, leaving 10 bases between the germline ends. Germline lookup yields CDR1 ENHRY and CDR2 SYGVKD. The CDR3 runs 13 residues. The CDR3 here is CAISDRVGTEAFF. CDR3 nucleotides: TGTGCCATCAGTGACAGGGTTGGGACTGAAGCTTTCTTT.

This clonotype was seen only a few times. The chain couples TRBV12-3 or TRBV12-4 to TRBJ1-6; 9 bases match TRBD1. V gave up 6 bases and J gave up 9 bases; unmatched junction bases: 6. This CDR3 has 14 residues. The CDR3: CASRTQGALSPLHF. Written as DNA, the CDR3 is TGTGCCAGCAGGACACAGGGGGCCCTTTCACCCCTCCACTTT.

The V gene is TRBV9, the J gene TRBJ2-2; TRBD1 agrees at 7 bases. From germline, CDR1 is SGDLS and CDR2 YYNGEE. With 5 bases clipped from V and 4 bases from J, the junction kept 2 bases outside the gene matches. The CDR3 spans 13 residues. The CDR3 protein is CASRGQATGELFF. The CDR3 region has the DNA TGTGCCAGCAGAGGACAGGCCACCGGGGAGCTGTTTTTT. Full variable domain (remainder filled in from reference TRBV9 and TRBJ2-2): DSGVTQTPKHLITATGQRVTLRCSPRSGDLSVYWYQQSLDQGLQFLIQYYNGEERAKGNILERFSAQQFPDLHSELNLSSLELGDSALYFCASRGQATGELFFGEGSRLTVL.